This TCR beta chain was profiled in a study of blood T cell repertoires in COVID-19. Background on the study: In each case, the material was cDNA or gDNA derived from T cells, B-cell-depleted T cells, or PBMCs.

Assay used: immunoSEQ multiplex PCR; TCRdb lists only in-frame clones, some missing. The repertoire includes around 60,000 clones, around 83% of them detected once, and roughly a tenth sits in the top ten. With 10 bases removed from V and 8 bases from J, the gap between germline ends came to 12 bases. Germline CDR1 reads WNHNN; CDR2 reads SYGVQD (reference sequence). This CDR3 has 11 amino acids. The TCR originated in a man between 45 and 60 years old with COVID-19, enrolled during active disease. The chain uses TRBV10-1 and TRBJ2-1; no clear D. The specimen sequenced was peripheral blood. The CDR3 DNA reads TGCGCCACCTCTTCCTCGGATGAGCAGTTCTTC. Translating gives CATSSSDEQFF.